This is a list of T cell receptor beta chains from one sample in a study of T-cell memory formation after mild COVID-19. TCRdb re-called the 5' RACE reads through MiXCR, storing one row per CDR3 protein. The repertoire has under 700,000 distinct CDR3 sequences, 20% of them found once; the top ten carry about an eighth. The material sequenced was PBMCs or a T cell subset sorted from them (not recorded which). All receptors come from an adult woman who had mild COVID-19 (a few samples of this study predate the infection). Cell type and time point are not known. The CDR3 runs from the conserved cysteine through the conserved F or W. Each record gives: D gene, V gene, J gene, clone size, CDR3 protein, CDR3 DNA. D genes are given only for firm matches. Clone size is stated in some rows and not others, as once, few, many or a class when expanded.

TRBD2	TRBV5-1	TRBJ2-3	.	CASSSGLAGGLSDTQYF	TGCGCCAGCAGCTCGGGACTAGCGGGAGGGCTCTCAGATACGCAGTATTTT
TRBD1	TRBV5-1	TRBJ1-2	few	CASSTWTGHNYGYTF	TGCGCCAGCAGCACTTGGACAGGTCATAACTATGGCTACACCTTC
TRBD1	TRBV2	TRBJ2-1	once	CASTIDRGTYNEQFF	TGTGCCAGCACCATAGACAGGGGGACCTACAATGAGCAGTTCTTC
TRBD2	TRBV7-9	TRBJ2-3	.	CASSIGTSFFTDTQYF	TGTGCCAGCAGCATCGGGACTAGTTTTTTTACAGATACGCAGTATTTT
.	TRBV29-1	TRBJ2-2	.	CSVAHGTGELFF	TGCAGCGTTGCCCACGGCACCGGGGAGCTGTTTTTT
.	TRBV7-8	TRBJ2-1	few	CASSLLRGALSYNEQFF	TGTGCCAGCAGCTTGTTAAGGGGCGCCCTCTCCTACAATGAGCAGTTCTTC
TRBD1	TRBV7-2	TRBJ2-2	.	CASSSGTGGDTGELFF	TGTGCCAGCAGCTCCGGGACAGGGGGGGACACCGGGGAGCTGTTTTTT
.	TRBV12-3/TRBV12-4	TRBJ1-5	.	CASRGGASNQPQHF	TGTGCCAGCAGGGGGGGGGCCAGCAATCAGCCCCAGCATTTT
.	TRBV27	TRBJ2-1	.	CASSLYRGGEQFF	TGTGCCAGCAGTCTGTACAGGGGAGGGGAGCAGTTCTTC
.	TRBV21-1	TRBJ2-2	many	CASSKVAGTSETGELFF	TGTGCCAGCAGCAAAGTAGCGGGGACTAGCGAAACCGGGGAGCTGTTTTTT
.	TRBV7-9	TRBJ1-3	.	CASSLWRNTIYF	TGTGCCAGCAGCTTGTGGCGAAACACCATATATTTT
TRBD2	TRBV15	TRBJ2-3	many	CATSRGSSGVGDTQYF	TGTGCCACCAGCAGGGGCTCTAGCGGAGTGGGCGATACGCAGTATTTT
TRBD1	TRBV25-1	TRBJ2-4	few	CASSATGVGGIQYF	TGTGCCAGCAGTGCGACAGGGGTTGGGGGCATTCAGTACTTC
.	TRBV7-9	TRBJ1-3	.	CASSQWTVQNSGNTIYF	TGTGCCAGCAGCCAATGGACAGTTCAAAACTCTGGAAACACCATATATTTT
.	TRBV7-3	TRBJ2-1	.	CASSLTYAQEDEQFF	TGTGCCAGCAGCTTAACTTATGCCCAGGAGGATGAGCAGTTCTTC
.	TRBV5-1	TRBJ2-2	.	CASSKTGNTGELFF	TGCGCCAGCAGTAAGACAGGCAACACCGGGGAGCTGTTTTTT
.	TRBV6-5	TRBJ2-7	few	CASSYHNEQYF	TGTGCCAGCAGTTACCATAACGAGCAGTACTTC
.	TRBV27	TRBJ2-7	.	CASSYTGTTYEQYF	TGTGCCAGCAGTTATACAGGGACTACCTACGAGCAGTACTTC
TRBD2	TRBV29-1	TRBJ2-7	few	CSVTTSGNYEQYF	TGCAGCGTTACCACTAGCGGGAACTACGAGCAGTACTTC
.	TRBV13	TRBJ1-3	few	CASSSRELGLSTIYF	TGTGCCAGCAGCAGTCGGGAGCTAGGTCTCAGCACCATATATTTT
TRBD2	TRBV10-3	TRBJ2-1	few	CAISAGTSGGYEQFF	TGTGCCATCAGCGCCGGGACTAGCGGGGGTTATGAGCAGTTCTTC
.	TRBV5-1	TRBJ1-2	.	CASSLASTAIYGYTF	TGCGCCAGCAGCTTGGCGTCGACAGCGATCTATGGCTACACCTTC
.	TRBV24-1	TRBJ2-7	.	CATGSSYEQYF	TGTGCCACCGGCAGCTCCTACGAGCAGTACTTC
TRBD1	TRBV3-1	TRBJ2-2	many	CASSQRGPGPMLFF	TGTGCCAGCAGCCAGAGGGGGCCCGGGCCCATGCTGTTTTTT
.	TRBV6-2/TRBV6-3	TRBJ2-7	once	CASTGVSLTYEQYF	TGTGCCAGCACGGGAGTGAGTTTAACCTACGAGCAGTACTTC
.	TRBV7-2	TRBJ2-1	.	CASSLGGRGNEQFF	TGTGCCAGCAGCTTAGGAGGGAGAGGTAATGAGCAGTTCTTC
TRBD1	TRBV30	TRBJ2-1	.	CAWSVTGETYNEQFF	TGTGCCTGGAGTGTCACAGGGGAAACCTACAATGAGCAGTTCTTC
TRBD1	TRBV12-3/TRBV12-4	TRBJ1-2	few	CASRRDRASNYGYTF	TGTGCCAGCCGCAGGGACAGGGCTTCTAACTATGGCTACACCTTC
.	TRBV30	TRBJ2-4	few	CASSGGPGNIQYF	TGTGCCTCGTCCGGGGGCCCGGGGAACATTCAGTACTTC
TRBD2	TRBV7-6	TRBJ2-3	.	CASSLAAGEEAQYF	TGTGCCAGCAGCTTAGCAGCGGGAGAAGAGGCGCAGTATTTT
.	TRBV18	TRBJ2-7	.	CASSPATREQYF	TGTGCCAGCTCACCCGCTACCCGCGAGCAGTACTTC
TRBD2	TRBV19	TRBJ2-1	.	CASIGGRAHEQFF	TGTGCCAGTATCGGCGGGAGGGCCCATGAGCAGTTCTTC
TRBD2	TRBV29-1	TRBJ2-1	many	CSVVGGGTYNEQFF	TGCAGCGTTGTGGGCGGGGGTACCTACAATGAGCAGTTCTTC
.	TRBV12-3/TRBV12-4	TRBJ1-2	.	CASSSTSGPGTF	TGTGCCAGCAGTTCCACCAGTGGCCCGGGAACCTTC
.	TRBV11-2	TRBJ1-1	many	CASSLPRQNTEAFF	TGTGCCAGCAGCTTACCCCGACAGAACACTGAAGCTTTCTTT
.	TRBV9	TRBJ2-6	.	CASSLWGDGANVLTF	TGTGCCAGCAGCTTATGGGGGGACGGGGCCAACGTCCTGACTTTC
.	TRBV2	TRBJ1-1	few	CASSKLENTEAFF	TGTGCCAGCAGTAAGTTGGAGAACACTGAAGCTTTCTTT
TRBD2	TRBV5-6	TRBJ2-1	many	CASSLVTSGYNEQFF	TGTGCCAGCAGCTTGGTAACTAGCGGATACAATGAGCAGTTCTTC
TRBD2	TRBV7-9	TRBJ2-3	.	CASSGPGLAGISTDTQYF	TGTGCCAGCAGCGGACCGGGACTAGCGGGAATTAGCACAGATACGCAGTATTTT
TRBD2	TRBV27	TRBJ2-7	.	CASSLSGPGGLAGAYSYEQYF	TGTGCCAGCAGTTTATCGGGCCCAGGAGGACTAGCGGGAGCCTACTCCTACGAGCAGTACTTC
.	TRBV7-2	TRBJ2-1	.	CASSSRGQTVQFF	TGTGCCAGCAGCTCACGCGGCCAGACAGTGCAGTTCTTC
.	TRBV5-1	TRBJ2-2	few	CASRLLETGELFF	TGCGCCAGCAGACTCCTCGAAACCGGGGAGCTGTTTTTT
.	TRBV6-6	TRBJ2-7	.	CASSYRWAGSYEQYF	TGTGCCAGCAGTTATAGGTGGGCAGGCTCCTACGAGCAGTACTTC
.	TRBV20-1	TRBJ2-3	.	CSARDWGVSTDTQYF	TGCAGTGCTAGAGATTGGGGGGTGAGCACAGATACGCAGTATTTT
.	TRBV5-1	TRBJ2-7	.	CASSLDGAYEQYF	TGCGCCAGCAGCTTGGACGGAGCCTACGAGCAGTACTTC
.	TRBV12-3/TRBV12-4	TRBJ2-5	few	CASRLTGPLQETQYF	TGTGCCAGCAGGTTAACAGGGCCGCTCCAAGAGACCCAGTACTTC
.	TRBV29-1	TRBJ1-2	few	CSVDPRGLSYGYTF	TGCAGCGTTGATCCCCGCGGCCTAAGCTATGGCTACACCTTC
.	TRBV15	TRBJ2-1	.	CATSREVQEAYNEQFF	TGTGCCACCAGCAGAGAAGTGCAGGAGGCCTACAATGAGCAGTTCTTC
TRBD2	TRBV7-9	TRBJ2-1	few	CASSSQLAGAYNEQFF	TGTGCCAGCAGCAGCCAACTAGCGGGGGCCTACAATGAGCAGTTCTTC
TRBD2	TRBV29-1	TRBJ2-7	once	CSATTSSDYEQYF	TGCAGCGCGACGACTAGCTCTGACTACGAGCAGTACTTC